Here is one TCR beta chain with its context. The sample comes from a study of blood T cell repertoires in COVID-19. Study processing details: The assay estimated nucleated cells by amplifying reference gene primers. Some clones are missing from TCRdb's copy, which holds only in-frame ones; the method was immunoSEQ multiplex PCR. The DNA gave D and trimming, while V, J and clone size come from that table. The sample yields 85,000 to 90,000 clones, approximately 80% seen once. Sequencing was performed on peripheral blood. This TCR came from a man between 65 and 80 years old with acute or convalescent COVID-19.

In nucleotides, the CDR3 is TGTGCCAGCATACGGGACACAGATCAGCCCCAGCATTTT. This translates into CASIRDTDQPQHF. The chain couples TRBV2 to TRBJ1-5; D might be TRBD1 (6 bases). The CDR3 is 13 residues long. V lost 7 bases to trimming and J lost 5 bases, with 12 bases between them. Germline V CDR1 and CDR2: SNHLY, FYNNEI.